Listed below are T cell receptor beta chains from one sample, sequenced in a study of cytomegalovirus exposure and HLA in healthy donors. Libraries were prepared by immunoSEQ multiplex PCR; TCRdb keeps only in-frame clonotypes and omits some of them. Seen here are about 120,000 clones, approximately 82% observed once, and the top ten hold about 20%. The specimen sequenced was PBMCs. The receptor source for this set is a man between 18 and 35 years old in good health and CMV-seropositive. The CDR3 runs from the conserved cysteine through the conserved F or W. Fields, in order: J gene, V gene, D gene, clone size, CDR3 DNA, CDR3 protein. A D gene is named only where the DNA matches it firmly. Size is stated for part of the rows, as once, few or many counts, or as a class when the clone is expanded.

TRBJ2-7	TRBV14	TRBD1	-	TGTGCCAGCAGCCAGCCGGGACAGCCTTACGAGCAGTACTTC	CASSQPGQPYEQYF
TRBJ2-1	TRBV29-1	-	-	TGCAGCGTTGAAGGAGGACAAAGCTCCTACAATGAGCAGTTCTTC	CSVEGGQSSYNEQFF
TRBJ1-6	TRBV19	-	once	TGTGCCAGTAGTTCCGGGTTTGGATCACCCCTCCACTTT	CASSSGFGSPLHF
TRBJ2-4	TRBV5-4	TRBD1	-	TGTGCCAGCAGCGAAGGGACAGGGGAGTTCGGTCGGGACTTC	CASSEGTGEFGRDF
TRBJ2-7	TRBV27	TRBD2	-	TGTGCCAGCCGGTCTAGCGGTTCCTACGAGCAGTACTTC	CASRSSGSYEQYF
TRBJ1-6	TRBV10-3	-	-	TGTGCCATCAGTGCGAGGAGCTCCTATAATTCACCCCTCCACTTT	CAISARSSYNSPLHF
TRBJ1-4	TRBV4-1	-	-	TGCGCCAGCAGCTTAGATGATTCGGGTAATGAAAAACTGTTTTTT	CASSLDDSGNEKLFF
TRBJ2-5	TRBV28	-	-	TGTGCCAGCAGCACCTTTTTGGGCCTGGAAAAAGAGACCCAGTACTTC	CASSTFLGLEKETQYF
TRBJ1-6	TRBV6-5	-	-	TGTGCCAGCAGTTATGCGGACAGAAAATATAATTCACCCCTCCACTTT	CASSYADRKYNSPLHF
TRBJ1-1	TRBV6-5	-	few	TGTGCCAGCAGTTACGGAGGTTGGAACACTGAAGCTTTCTTT	CASSYGGWNTEAFF
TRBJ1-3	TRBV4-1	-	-	TGCGCCAGCAGCCAAGTTTCGGGTCGTGCTGGAAACACCATATATTTT	CASSQVSGRAGNTIYF
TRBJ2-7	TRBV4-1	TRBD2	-	TGCGCCAGCAGCCAGCTCTGGACTAGCGGGGGAAGAAACGAGCAGTACTTC	CASSQLWTSGGRNEQYF
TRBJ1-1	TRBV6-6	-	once	TGTGCCAGCAGCCCCCGGAGGGAGGGGACTGAAGCTTTCTTT	CASSPRREGTEAFF
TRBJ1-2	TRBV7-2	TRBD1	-	TGTGCCAGCAGCTCCAAACCACAGGGGGCTCTTTACTATGGCTACACCTTC	CASSSKPQGALYYGYTF
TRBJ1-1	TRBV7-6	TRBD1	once	TGTGCCAGCAGCTCGCCGGGACAGGGGGGGGCTTTCTTT	CASSSPGQGGAFF
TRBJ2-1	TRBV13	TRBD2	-	TGTGCCAGCAGCCCCGCGGGGGGGATTTCGGGCGAGCAGTTCTTC	CASSPAGGISGEQFF
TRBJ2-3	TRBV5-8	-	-	TGTGCCAGCAGCTTGGGGGCAGGGGCCGAGAAAGATACGCAGTATTTT	CASSLGAGAEKDTQYF
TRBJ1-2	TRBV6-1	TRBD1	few	TGTGCCAGCAGTGAGACAGGGAGCTATGGCTACACCTTC	CASSETGSYGYTF
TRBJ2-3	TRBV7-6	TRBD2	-	TGTGCCAGCAGCTTAAGGAGCGGGGGCACAGATACGCAGTATTTT	CASSLRSGGTDTQYF
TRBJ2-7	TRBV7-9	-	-	TGTGCCAGCAGCTTAGGGGCTGGAGGGAAGAACGAGCAGTACTTC	CASSLGAGGKNEQYF
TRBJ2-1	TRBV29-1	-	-	TGCAGCGTTGGTCTAGCCCCAAATGAGCAGTTCTTC	CSVGLAPNEQFF
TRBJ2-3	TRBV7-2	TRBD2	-	TGTGCCAGCAGCTTAGATGCCGCGCGGCGGGGGGGAGATACGCAGTATTTT	CASSLDAARRGGDTQYF
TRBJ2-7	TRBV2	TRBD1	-	TGTGCCATACGGCAGGGGGTCGAGCAGTACTTC	CAIRQGVEQYF
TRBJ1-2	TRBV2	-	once	TGTGCCAGCAGTGAACGGGTTGTAAACTATGGCTACACCTTC	CASSERVVNYGYTF